This paragraph covers one T cell receptor (beta chain) sequence. Original handling: For nucleated cells, counts were estimated from reference gene primer amplification. Profiling relied on immunoSEQ multiplex PCR, and the TCRdb table lists in-frame clones only, not all of them. That table is the source of V, J and clone size, and D and trimming were worked out from the DNA. The sample includes some 200,000 clones, about 86% seen only once; the top ten take roughly 2.3%. The source of the sample is a study of blood T cell repertoires in COVID-19. Study at large: The United States, Italy and Spain were the sources of the acute and convalescent COVID-19 samples. Sources were T cells, B-cell-depleted T cells, or PBMCs; the material itself was cDNA or gDNA.

The TCR sequence derives from a woman aged 55-69 years with acute or convalescent COVID-19. The source material was peripheral blood.

CDR3 sequence (DNA): TGTGCCAGCAGTGAATCAGGACTTGGTGGGGGCTACACCTTC. It encodes CASSESGLGGGYTF. The J gene is TRBJ1-2, the V gene TRBV6-1; D unclear. This CDR3 contains 14 residues. Germline values: CDR1 MNHNS, CDR2 SASEGT. Between the trimmed V and J ends, which lost 2 bases and 8 bases, there was a span of 15 bases.